The 13 T cell receptor beta chains given below trace back to one sample, sequenced in a study of cytomegalovirus exposure and HLA in healthy donors. The assay was immunoSEQ multiplex PCR, and TCRdb's table has in-frame clones only and misses some. The sample has some 150,000 clones; just under 90% are singletons. Sequenced: PBMCs. The receptors here all came from a young woman in good health and CMV-seropositive.

The chain is built from TRBV2 and TRBJ2-7; 8 bases fit TRBD1. Looked up from germline, CDR1 is SNHLY and CDR2 is FYNNEI. The CDR3 is 12 residues long. After removal of 6 bases from V and 6 bases from J, the junction contained 4 bases not matched to a gene. The CDR3 region has the DNA TGTGCCAGCAGCGTCGGACAGGGCGAGCAGTACTTC. Protein product: CASSVGQGEQYF.

V usage is TRBV21-1 and J usage is TRBJ1-2. TRBV21-1 is a listed pseudogene. The CDR3 extends over 15 amino acids. CDR3 in DNA: TGTGCCAGCAGCCACCTAGACTTAGCGAACTATGGCTACACCTTC. Amino acid sequence: CASSHLDLANYGYTF.

The rearrangement joins TRBV9 to TRBJ1-3; 7 nucleotides align to TRBD1. With V trimmed by 3 bases and J by 4 bases, 7 bases remained unmatched. This CDR3 has 15 amino acids. Germline CDR1 SGDLS, CDR2 YYNGEE. CDR3 coding DNA: TGTGCCAGCAGCGCCGGAGGACAGGTCGGAAACACCATATATTTT. Translation gives CASSAGGQVGNTIYF.

The chain joins TRBV6-1 to TRBJ2-5; TRBD1 aligns across 8 bases. The CDR3 length is 14 residues. Trimming removed 8 bases from V and 1 base from J; junction bases left unmatched: 6. Germline lookup yields CDR1 MNHNS and CDR2 SASEGT. The CDR3 region is CASDTGGGQETQYF. CDR3 coding DNA: TGTGCCAGCGACACAGGGGGAGGCCAAGAGACCCAGTACTTC.

J is TRBJ2-5 and V is TRBV29-1; no clear D. Deletions cut 5 bases from V and 11 bases from J, with 15 bases between. CDR3 length equals 11 residues. CDR1 SQVTM and CDR2 ANQGSEA come from the germline V gene. This CDR3 reads CSVNFPQDQYF. For the CDR3, the DNA is TGCAGCGTTAATTTCCCCCAGGATCAGTACTTC.

J is TRBJ2-1 and V is TRBV9, with 9 bases fitting TRBD1. Germline CDR1 and CDR2: SGDLS and YYNGEE. This CDR3 contains 16 residues. The junction had 7 bases not matched to a gene; V was cut back by 1 base and J by 5 bases. The CDR3, as DNA: TGTGCCAGCAGCGTACACCCGGGACAGGGCGACAATGAGCAGTTCTTC. This encodes CASSVHPGQGDNEQFF.

The J gene is TRBJ2-1, the V gene TRBV29-1; the D gene is possibly TRBD2 (5 bases). The CDR3 is made up of 14 amino acids. The germline V gene has CDR1 SQVTM and CDR2 ANQGSEA. With 4 bases removed from V and 0 bases from J, the gap between germline ends came to 10 bases. CDR3 DNA sequence: TGCAGCGTTGTAGCGCCTCGCTCCTACAATGAGCAGTTCTTC. Translation gives CSVVAPRSYNEQFF.

This chain links TRBV27 with TRBJ2-1, with D possibly TRBD2 on 6 matching bases. Looked up from germline, CDR1 is MNHEY and CDR2 is SMNVEV (reference sequence). Trimming took 7 bases from V and 3 from J, leaving 13 bases between them. CDR3 length: 14 residues. CDR3 in amino acids: CASIRLAHYNEQFF. CDR3 nucleotides: TGTGCCAGCATCCGGCTAGCGCACTACAATGAGCAGTTCTTC.

The V and J genes are TRBV4-1 and TRBJ1-1; D remains ambiguous. CDR1 and CDR2 from the germline V gene are MGHRA and YSYEKL. CDR3 length: 14 residues. The V and J ends lost 4 bases and 6 bases respectively, with 15 bases between them. The CDR3 is CASSPGERFPEAFF. In nucleotides, the CDR3 is TGCGCCAGCAGCCCCGGGGAGAGGTTCCCTGAAGCTTTCTTT.

The chain uses TRBV6-5 and TRBJ2-1, with 10 bases fitting TRBD2. The germline V gene has CDR1 MNHEY and CDR2 SVGAGI. With 8 bases clipped from V and 10 bases from J, the junction kept 14 bases outside the gene matches. The CDR3 spans 15 residues. The CDR3 DNA reads as TGTGCCAGCGGACCAGCGGGGGGGCAAGTCTGGGAGCAGTTCTTC. This gives the protein CASGPAGGQVWEQFF.

V usage is TRBV28 and J usage is TRBJ2-3; D remains unclear. CDR1 and CDR2 from the germline V gene are MDHEN and SYDVKM. The ends were cut back, 2 bases at V and 4 bases at J, with 10 bases in the middle. The CDR3 is 14 amino acids. CDR3 loop: CASSLSVLADTQYF. DNA for the CDR3: TGTGCCAGCAGTTTAAGTGTACTTGCAGATACGCAGTATTTT.

This chain connects TRBV7-9 to TRBJ2-5; maybe TRBD2 (6 bases). Germline V gives CDR1 SEHNR, CDR2 FQNEAQ (reference sequence). This CDR3 spans 15 amino acids. The germline V and J ends were trimmed by 7 bases and 4 bases, with 19 bases remaining between them. CDR3 sequence (DNA): TGTGCCAGCACCGTTATTGGGGGGTCGTTAGAGACCCAGTACTTC. Protein: CASTVIGGSLETQYF.

This clone was picked up a small number of times. The chain joins TRBV27 to TRBJ2-7; 10 bases are shared with TRBD2. V dropped 6 bases and J dropped 0; count of bases not matched to a gene: 2. The CDR3 is 14 residues long. CDR1 and CDR2 from the germline V gene are MNHEY and SMNVEV (reference sequence). CDR3 residues: CASRVAGGSYEQYF. Written as DNA, the CDR3 is TGTGCCAGCAGAGTAGCGGGAGGCTCCTACGAGCAGTACTTC.